Listed below are T cell receptor beta chains from one sample, sequenced in a study of cytomegalovirus exposure and HLA in healthy donors. Some clones are missing from TCRdb's copy, which holds only in-frame ones; the method was immunoSEQ multiplex PCR. The profile shows 190,000 or so clones, approximately 80% of them singletons. The sequencing input was PBMCs. These receptors all stem from a boy aged 5-17 years in good health and CMV-seronegative. CDR3s include the opening cysteine and the closing phenylalanine or tryptophan. D genes are given only for firm matches. A clone size is listed for some rows: how often the clone was seen (once, few, many), or a class if it is expanded.

CDR3nt: TGTGCCAGCAGCTCACGCAGGACTAGCGGGAGAGGCGATGAGCAGTTCTTC; CDR3aa: CASSSRRTSGRGDEQFF; j_gene: TRBJ2-1; abundance: NA; d_gene: TRBD2; v_gene: TRBV7-8
CDR3nt: TGTGCCAGCAGCTTGGCGGGAGGAGAGCAGTACTTC; CDR3aa: CASSLAGGEQYF; j_gene: TRBJ2-7; abundance: NA; d_gene: TRBD2; v_gene: TRBV5-4
CDR3nt: TGCAGCGTTGGGTGGGGCGACGAGCAGTACTTC; CDR3aa: CSVGWGDEQYF; j_gene: TRBJ2-7; abundance: NA; d_gene: NA; v_gene: TRBV29-1
CDR3nt: TGTGCTAGTGGTCGAGGGTGGGAGAACACTGAAGCTTTCTTT; CDR3aa: CASGRGWENTEAFF; j_gene: TRBJ1-1; abundance: NA; d_gene: NA; v_gene: TRBV12-5
CDR3nt: TGTGCCAGCAGTTACTCGCACGGGGATGGCTACACCTTC; CDR3aa: CASSYSHGDGYTF; j_gene: TRBJ1-2; abundance: NA; d_gene: NA; v_gene: TRBV6-5
CDR3nt: TGTGCCAGCAGCGTAGACCCCAGGGGGGCAGATTCACCCCTCCACTTT; CDR3aa: CASSVDPRGADSPLHF; j_gene: TRBJ1-6; abundance: once; d_gene: TRBD1; v_gene: TRBV9
CDR3nt: TGTGCCAGCAGCCCCCTGACAGGGGGCACCTACAATGAGCAGTTCTTC; CDR3aa: CASSPLTGGTYNEQFF; j_gene: TRBJ2-1; abundance: NA; d_gene: TRBD1; v_gene: TRBV5-5
CDR3nt: TGCGCCAGCAGCTACCTGACAGGGCTTGGCACCGGGGAGCTGTTTTTT; CDR3aa: CASSYLTGLGTGELFF; j_gene: TRBJ2-2; abundance: few; d_gene: TRBD1; v_gene: TRBV5-1
CDR3nt: TGTGCCATCAGTGAGGGCAGGGATGGGAATACGCAGTATTTT; CDR3aa: CAISEGRDGNTQYF; j_gene: TRBJ2-3; abundance: NA; d_gene: NA; v_gene: TRBV10-3
CDR3nt: TGTGCTAGTGGTTTGAGTAGCGGGCTCTGGAAGACCCAGTACTTC; CDR3aa: CASGLSSGLWKTQYF; j_gene: TRBJ2-5; abundance: NA; d_gene: TRBD2; v_gene: TRBV12-5
CDR3nt: TGTGCCAGCAGCCCTACAGGTCCCGGGGAGCTGTTTTTT; CDR3aa: CASSPTGPGELFF; j_gene: TRBJ2-2; abundance: NA; d_gene: NA; v_gene: TRBV7-3
CDR3nt: TGTGCCAGCAGCTCCAATCGATACACTTTCGGGACAACGAACACCGGGGAGCTGTTTTTT; CDR3aa: CASSSNRYTFGTTNTGELFF; j_gene: TRBJ2-2; abundance: NA; d_gene: NA; v_gene: TRBV7-3
CDR3nt: TGTGCCAGTAGTATCCAGTCGGGCAGGGGGATGGGGGCCTATGGCTACACCTTC; CDR3aa: CASSIQSGRGMGAYGYTF; j_gene: TRBJ1-2; abundance: NA; d_gene: TRBD1; v_gene: TRBV19
CDR3nt: TGTGCCAGCAGCCTTCCGGGGAACGAGACCCAGTACTTC; CDR3aa: CASSLPGNETQYF; j_gene: TRBJ2-5; abundance: NA; d_gene: NA; v_gene: TRBV7-9
CDR3nt: TGTGCCAGCAGTGCGACAGGGCCCTTCTATGGCTACACCTTC; CDR3aa: CASSATGPFYGYTF; j_gene: TRBJ1-2; abundance: NA; d_gene: TRBD1; v_gene: TRBV6-6
CDR3nt: TGCGCCAGCAGCCAAGCGCACATGAACACTGAAGCTTTCTTT; CDR3aa: CASSQAHMNTEAFF; j_gene: TRBJ1-1; abundance: NA; d_gene: NA; v_gene: TRBV4-1
CDR3nt: TGTGCCAGTAGCTTAACTCTCCCGGGGGGGGAGCCCCAGCATTTT; CDR3aa: CASSLTLPGGEPQHF; j_gene: TRBJ1-5; abundance: once; d_gene: NA; v_gene: TRBV19
CDR3nt: TGTGCCTCCCGGGACTCTGTTGCAACTAATGAAAAACTGTTTTTT; CDR3aa: CASRDSVATNEKLFF; j_gene: TRBJ1-4; abundance: NA; d_gene: NA; v_gene: TRBV10-3
CDR3nt: TGTGCCAGTAGTATAGGGGCCCGAGGGGAGACCCAGTACTTC; CDR3aa: CASSIGARGETQYF; j_gene: TRBJ2-5; abundance: few; d_gene: NA; v_gene: TRBV19
CDR3nt: TGCGCCAGCAGAGCAGTGGGACAGGACACTGAAGCTTTCTTT; CDR3aa: CASRAVGQDTEAFF; j_gene: TRBJ1-1; abundance: NA; d_gene: TRBD1; v_gene: TRBV4-1
CDR3nt: TGCGCCAGCAGCATTCGAGAATCAACTAATGAAAAACTGTTTTTT; CDR3aa: CASSIRESTNEKLFF; j_gene: TRBJ1-4; abundance: NA; d_gene: NA; v_gene: TRBV4-1
CDR3nt: TGTGCCTGGCGGGGACAGGGGGCGAACATCCGATACTATGGCTACACCTTC; CDR3aa: CAWRGQGANIRYYGYTF; j_gene: TRBJ1-2; abundance: few; d_gene: TRBD1; v_gene: TRBV30
CDR3nt: TGTGCCATCAGTGAGGGTCCCCAGGGAACCATGAACACTGAAGCTTTCTTT; CDR3aa: CAISEGPQGTMNTEAFF; j_gene: TRBJ1-1; abundance: NA; d_gene: NA; v_gene: TRBV10-3
CDR3nt: TGTGCCAGCAGCTTAGCTGGGTTCCAGGTAGTGTTTTTT; CDR3aa: CASSLAGFQVVFF; j_gene: TRBJ1-4; abundance: NA; d_gene: NA; v_gene: TRBV7-9
CDR3nt: TGTGCCAGCAGCTTAGGACTCGGGTCTTATACGCAGTATTTT; CDR3aa: CASSLGLGSYTQYF; j_gene: TRBJ2-3; abundance: NA; d_gene: NA; v_gene: TRBV7-9
CDR3nt: TGCGCCAGCAGTGCCTTTCGAGCCGGGGAGCTGTTTTTT; CDR3aa: CASSAFRAGELFF; j_gene: TRBJ2-2; abundance: NA; d_gene: NA; v_gene: TRBV10-1
CDR3nt: TGCAGCGTTGTTCCGGGTTTTGAAAGTTCCTATGGCTACACCTTC; CDR3aa: CSVVPGFESSYGYTF; j_gene: TRBJ1-2; abundance: NA; d_gene: NA; v_gene: TRBV29-1
CDR3nt: TGTGCCAGCAGCCGACCTAGTCTCCCGGACAGGGGTGGAGGCTACACCTTC; CDR3aa: CASSRPSLPDRGGGYTF; j_gene: TRBJ1-2; abundance: NA; d_gene: TRBD1; v_gene: TRBV5-4
CDR3nt: TGCGCCAGCAGCTGGGGTAGCGGAAACACCGGGGAGCTGTTTTTT; CDR3aa: CASSWGSGNTGELFF; j_gene: TRBJ2-2; abundance: NA; d_gene: NA; v_gene: TRBV5-1
CDR3nt: TGTGCCAGCCATTGGGGCCGTGACACTGAAGCTTTCTTT; CDR3aa: CASHWGRDTEAFF; j_gene: TRBJ1-1; abundance: once; d_gene: NA; v_gene: TRBV6-6
CDR3nt: TGTGCCAGCAGCTTAAAGAGACAGGGTATTATGAACACTGAAGCTTTCTTT; CDR3aa: CASSLKRQGIMNTEAFF; j_gene: TRBJ1-1; abundance: NA; d_gene: TRBD1; v_gene: TRBV7-8